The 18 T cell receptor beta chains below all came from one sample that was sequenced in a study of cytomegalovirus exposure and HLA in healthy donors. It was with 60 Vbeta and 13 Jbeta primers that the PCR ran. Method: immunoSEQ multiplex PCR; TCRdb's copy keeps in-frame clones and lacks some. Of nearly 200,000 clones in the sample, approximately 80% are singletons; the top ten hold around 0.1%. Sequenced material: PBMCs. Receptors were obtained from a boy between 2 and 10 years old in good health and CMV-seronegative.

In nucleotides, the CDR3 is TGTGCCAGTCCGAGACTAGCGGGGGGTTCCGTGTTCTCCTACGAGCAGTACTTC. It codes for CASPRLAGGSVFSYEQYF. The J gene is TRBJ2-7, the V gene TRBV19, with TRBD2 identical over 13 bases. Germline CDR1 is LNHDA and CDR2 is SQIVND (reference sequence). The junction had 13 bases not matched to a gene; V was cut back by 8 bases and J by 0 bases. This CDR3 has 18 residues.

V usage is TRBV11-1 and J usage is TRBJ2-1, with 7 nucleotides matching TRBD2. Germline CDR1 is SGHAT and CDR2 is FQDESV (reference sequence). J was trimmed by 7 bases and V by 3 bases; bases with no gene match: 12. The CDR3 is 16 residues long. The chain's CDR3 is CASSFSTGGLGNEQFF. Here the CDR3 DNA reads TGTGCCAGCAGCTTCTCAACGGGGGGATTGGGGAATGAGCAGTTCTTC.

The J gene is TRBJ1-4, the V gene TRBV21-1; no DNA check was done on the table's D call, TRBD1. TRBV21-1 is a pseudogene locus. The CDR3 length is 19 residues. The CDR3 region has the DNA TGTGCCAGCAGCAAAGACGGGACAGCGGGTGGGGCAACTAATGAAAAACTGTTTTTT. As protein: CASSKDGTAGGATNEKLFF.

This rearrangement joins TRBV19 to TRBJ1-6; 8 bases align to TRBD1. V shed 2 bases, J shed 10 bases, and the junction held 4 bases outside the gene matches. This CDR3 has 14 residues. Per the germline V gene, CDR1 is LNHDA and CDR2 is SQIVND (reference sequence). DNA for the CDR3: TGTGCCAGTAGTATACAGGGGGCATTATCACCCCTCCACTTT. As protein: CASSIQGALSPLHF.

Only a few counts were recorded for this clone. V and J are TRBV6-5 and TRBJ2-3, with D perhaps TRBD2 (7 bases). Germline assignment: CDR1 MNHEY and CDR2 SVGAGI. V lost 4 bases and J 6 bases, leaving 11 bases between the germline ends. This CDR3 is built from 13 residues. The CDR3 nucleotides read TGTGCCAGCAGTTGGGGGGGGCAGGATACGCAGTATTTT. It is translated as CASSWGGQDTQYF.

CDR3 protein: CASSSDYTGELFF. The CDR3 DNA follows: TGTGCCAGCAGCTCCGACTACACCGGGGAGCTGTTTTTT. This chain joins TRBV5-6 and TRBJ2-2; the D is unclear. Trimming removed 3 bases at V and 3 bases at J, with 6 bases between. The germline V gene has CDR1 SGHDT and CDR2 YYEEEE. CDR3 length: 13 amino acids.

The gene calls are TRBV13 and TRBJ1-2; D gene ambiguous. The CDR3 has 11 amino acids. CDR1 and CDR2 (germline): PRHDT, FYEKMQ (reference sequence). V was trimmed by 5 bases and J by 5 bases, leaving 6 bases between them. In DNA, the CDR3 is TGTGCCAGCAGCCTGAGGTATGGCTACACCTTC. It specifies CASSLRYGYTF.

The CDR3 protein is CASSWIDRVEQPQHF. The CDR3 coding sequence is TGTGCCAGCAGCTGGATAGACAGGGTGGAACAGCCCCAGCATTTT. The gene calls are TRBV5-5 and TRBJ1-5; 7 nucleotides align to TRBD1. Germline V gives CDR1 SGHKS, CDR2 YYEKEE (reference sequence). This CDR3 spans 15 amino acids. V lost 3 bases to trimming and J lost 7 bases; unmatched junction nucleotides: 10.

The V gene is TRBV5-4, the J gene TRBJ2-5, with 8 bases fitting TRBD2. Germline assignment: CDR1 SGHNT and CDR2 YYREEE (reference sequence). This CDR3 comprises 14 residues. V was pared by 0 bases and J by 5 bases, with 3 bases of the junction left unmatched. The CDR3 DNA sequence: TGTGCCAGCAGCTTGGGGCTAGCGGGTGAGACCCAGTACTTC. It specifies CASSLGLAGETQYF.

The CDR3 sequence: CASSLGQGGSPLHF. The CDR3 DNA follows: TGTGCCAGCAGCTTGGGGCAGGGAGGTTCACCCCTCCACTTT. V and J are TRBV5-4 and TRBJ1-6; possibly TRBD1 for D (5 bases). Between the trimmed V and J ends, which lost 0 bases and 9 bases, there was a span of 10 bases. Germline V CDR1 and CDR2: SGHNT, YYREEE (reference sequence). The CDR3 covers 14 residues.

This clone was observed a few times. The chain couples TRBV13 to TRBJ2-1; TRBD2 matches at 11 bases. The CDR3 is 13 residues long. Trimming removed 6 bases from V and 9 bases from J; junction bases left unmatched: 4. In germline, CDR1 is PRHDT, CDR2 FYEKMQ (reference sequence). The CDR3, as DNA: TGTGCCAGCAGTTTTAGCGGGGGGGGTGAGCAGTTCTTC. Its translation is CASSFSGGGEQFF.

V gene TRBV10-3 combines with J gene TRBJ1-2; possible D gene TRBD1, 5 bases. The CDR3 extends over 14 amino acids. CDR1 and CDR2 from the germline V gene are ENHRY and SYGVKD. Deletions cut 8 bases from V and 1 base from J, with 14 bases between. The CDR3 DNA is TGTGCCATCTACGGTCCAGGGAATAACTATGGCTACACCTTC. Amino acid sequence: CAIYGPGNNYGYTF.

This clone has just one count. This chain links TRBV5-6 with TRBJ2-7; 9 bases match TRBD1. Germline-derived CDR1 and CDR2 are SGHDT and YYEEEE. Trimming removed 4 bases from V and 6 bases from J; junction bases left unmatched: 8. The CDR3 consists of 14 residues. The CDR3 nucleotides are TGTGCCAGCAGCGGGGAGGACAGGGGACGCGAGCAGTACTTC. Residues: CASSGEDRGREQYF.

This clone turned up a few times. This CDR3 reads CASSKGQGTGDTQYF. The CDR3 nucleotides are TGTGCCAGTAGTAAAGGACAGGGGACGGGAGATACGCAGTATTTT. The V gene is TRBV19, the J gene TRBJ2-3; TRBD1 agrees at 9 bases. J was trimmed by 5 bases and V by 4 bases; bases with no gene match: 7. Looked up from germline, CDR1 is LNHDA and CDR2 is SQIVND (reference sequence). This CDR3 is 15 amino acids long.

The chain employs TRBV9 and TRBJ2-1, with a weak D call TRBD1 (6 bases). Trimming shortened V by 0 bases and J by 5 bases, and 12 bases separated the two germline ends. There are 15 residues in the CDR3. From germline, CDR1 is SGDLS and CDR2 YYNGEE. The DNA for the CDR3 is TGTGCCAGCAGCGTAGAGCAGGGGCGAAACAATGAGCAGTTCTTC. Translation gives CASSVEQGRNNEQFF. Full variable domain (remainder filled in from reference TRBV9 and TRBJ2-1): DSGVTQTPKHLITATGQRVTLRCSPRSGDLSVYWYQQSLDQGLQFLIQYYNGEERAKGNILERFSAQQFPDLHSELNLSSLELGDSALYFCASSVEQGRNNEQFFGPGTRLTVL.

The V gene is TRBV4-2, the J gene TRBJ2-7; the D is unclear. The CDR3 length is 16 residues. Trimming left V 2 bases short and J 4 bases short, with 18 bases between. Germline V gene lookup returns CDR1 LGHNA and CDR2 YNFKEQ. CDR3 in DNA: TGTGCCAGCAGCCAATTGCATCCTGGCAGGCAGTACGAGCAGTACTTC. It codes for CASSQLHPGRQYEQYF.

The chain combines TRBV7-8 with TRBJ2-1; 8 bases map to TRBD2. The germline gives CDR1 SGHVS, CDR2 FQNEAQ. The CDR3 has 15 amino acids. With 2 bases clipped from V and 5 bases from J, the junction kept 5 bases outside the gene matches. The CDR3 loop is CASSLLAGTHNEQFF. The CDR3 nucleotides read TGTGCCAGCAGCTTATTAGCGGGGACCCACAATGAGCAGTTCTTC.

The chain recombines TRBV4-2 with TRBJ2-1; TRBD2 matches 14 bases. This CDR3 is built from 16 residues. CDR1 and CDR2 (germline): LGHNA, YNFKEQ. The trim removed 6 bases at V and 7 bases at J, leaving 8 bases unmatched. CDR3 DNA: TGTGCCAGCAGTCGGACTAGCGGGGGGCCTTTGAATGAGCAGTTCTTC. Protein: CASSRTSGGPLNEQFF.